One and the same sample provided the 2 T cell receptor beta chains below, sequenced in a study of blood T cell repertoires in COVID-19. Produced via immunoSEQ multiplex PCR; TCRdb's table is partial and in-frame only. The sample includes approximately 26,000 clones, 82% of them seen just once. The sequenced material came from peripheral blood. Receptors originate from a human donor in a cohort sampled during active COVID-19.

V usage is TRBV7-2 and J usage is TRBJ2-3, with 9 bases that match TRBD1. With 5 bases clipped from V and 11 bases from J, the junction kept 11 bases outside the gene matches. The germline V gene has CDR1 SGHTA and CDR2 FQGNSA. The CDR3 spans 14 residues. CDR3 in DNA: TGTGCCAGCAGCCTGGACAGGGGATGGAGAAGGCAGTATTTT. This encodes CASSLDRGWRRQYF. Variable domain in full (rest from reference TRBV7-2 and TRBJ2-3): GAGVSQSPSNKVTEKGKDVELRCDPISGHTALYWYRQSLGQGLEFLIYFQGNSAPDKSGLPSDRFSAERTGGSVSTLTIQRTQQEDSAVYLCASSLDRGWRRQYFGPGTRLTVL.

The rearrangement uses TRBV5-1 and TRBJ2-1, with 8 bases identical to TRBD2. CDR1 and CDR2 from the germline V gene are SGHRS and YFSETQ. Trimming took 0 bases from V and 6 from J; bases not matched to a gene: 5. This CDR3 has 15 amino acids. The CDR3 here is CASSLVAGSINEQFF. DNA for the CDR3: TGCGCCAGCAGCTTGGTAGCGGGGTCAATCAATGAGCAGTTCTTC. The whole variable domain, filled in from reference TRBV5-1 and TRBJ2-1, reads KAGVTQTPRYLIKTRGQQVTLSCSPISGHRSVSWYQQTPGQGLQFLFEYFSETQRNKGNFPGRFSGRQFSNSRSEMNVSTLELGDSALYLCASSLVAGSINEQFFGPGTRLTVL.